This T cell receptor beta chain was recorded in a study of T cell repertoires and HLA-DP antigens. The wider study: Pre-culture CD4+ samples used roughly 1,300 ng DNA versus approximately 0.2 ug for CD137+CD4+ sorts.

The CDR3 runs 15 residues. The V and J ends lost 1 base and 3 bases, in that order; junction bases with no gene match: 2. Germline CDR1 SGHTA, CDR2 FQGNSA. Study results and limitations: The CD4+ repertoire was not split into naive and memory. Previously undetected clones averaged around 35% and 51% against the two alleles respectively.

For this clone: The antigen is not known.

The table came from immunoSEQ multiplex PCR; TCRdb's copy has only in-frame clones and leaves some out. The profile shows around 90,000 clones, 86% of them singletons. The source is a man in his fifties in good health and CMV-seronegative. V and J are TRBV7-2 and TRBJ2-2, with 7 bases lining up with TRBD1. Sequenced input: CD4+ T cells from PBMCs. CDR3 residues: CASSLGTGYTGELFF. Written as DNA, the CDR3 is TGTGCCAGCAGCTTAGGGACAGGTTACACCGGGGAGCTGTTTTTT.